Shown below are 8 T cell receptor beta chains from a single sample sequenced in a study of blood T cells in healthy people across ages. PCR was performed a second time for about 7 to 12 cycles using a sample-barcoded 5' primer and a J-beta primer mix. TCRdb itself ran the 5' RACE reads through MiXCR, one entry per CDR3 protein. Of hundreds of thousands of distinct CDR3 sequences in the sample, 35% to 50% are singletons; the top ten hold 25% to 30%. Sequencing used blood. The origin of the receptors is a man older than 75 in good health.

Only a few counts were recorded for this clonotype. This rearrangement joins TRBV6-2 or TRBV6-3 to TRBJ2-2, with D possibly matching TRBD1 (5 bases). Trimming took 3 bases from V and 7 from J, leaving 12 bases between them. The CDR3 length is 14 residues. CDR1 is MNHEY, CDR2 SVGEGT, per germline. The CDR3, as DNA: TGTGCCAGCAGTTATCCCCAGGGCGGCGGGGAGCTGTTTTTT. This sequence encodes CASSYPQGGGELFF.

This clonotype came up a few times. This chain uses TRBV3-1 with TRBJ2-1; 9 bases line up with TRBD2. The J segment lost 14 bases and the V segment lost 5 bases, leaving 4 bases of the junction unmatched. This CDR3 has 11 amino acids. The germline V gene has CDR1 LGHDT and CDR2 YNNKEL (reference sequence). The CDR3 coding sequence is TGTGCCAGCAGCGCGGGACTAGCAGAGTTCTTC. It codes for CASSAGLAEFF.

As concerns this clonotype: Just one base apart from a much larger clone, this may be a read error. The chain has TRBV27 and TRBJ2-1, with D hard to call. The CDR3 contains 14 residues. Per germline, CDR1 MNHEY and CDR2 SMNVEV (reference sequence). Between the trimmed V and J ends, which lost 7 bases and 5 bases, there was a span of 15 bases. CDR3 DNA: TGTGCCAGCATAGGAGTGGGTGGAAACAATGAGCAGTTCTTC. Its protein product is CASIGVGGNNEQFF.

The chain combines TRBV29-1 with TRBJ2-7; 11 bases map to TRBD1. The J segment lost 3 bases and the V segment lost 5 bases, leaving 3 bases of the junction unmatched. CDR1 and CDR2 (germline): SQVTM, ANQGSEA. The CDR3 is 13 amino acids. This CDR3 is CSVTGTGGYEQYF. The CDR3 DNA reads TGCAGCGTTACCGGGACAGGGGGCTACGAGCAGTACTTC.

This CDR3 reads CASSSAGGPLDEQYF. The CDR3, as DNA: TGTGCCAGCAGCTCAGCGGGGGGGCCCTTGGATGAGCAGTACTTC. The chain uses TRBV11-2 and TRBJ2-7; TRBD2 matches 10 bases. Trimming removed 4 bases from V and 7 bases from J; junction bases left unmatched: 10. Germline V lookup: CDR1 SGHAT, CDR2 FQNNGV. The CDR3 totals 15 residues.

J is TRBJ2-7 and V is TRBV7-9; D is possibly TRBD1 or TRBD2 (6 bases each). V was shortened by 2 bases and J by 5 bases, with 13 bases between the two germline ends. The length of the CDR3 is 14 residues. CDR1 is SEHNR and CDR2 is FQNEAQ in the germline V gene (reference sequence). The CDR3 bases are TGTGCCAGCAGCTTAATGGGGGGCTCTGACGAGCAGTACTTC. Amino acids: CASSLMGGSDEQYF.

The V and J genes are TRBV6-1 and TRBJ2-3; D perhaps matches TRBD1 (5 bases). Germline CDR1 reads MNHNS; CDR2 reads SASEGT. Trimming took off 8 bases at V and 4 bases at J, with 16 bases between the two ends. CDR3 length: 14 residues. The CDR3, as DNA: TGTGCCAGCGGTGCAGGGTATGGGGCAGATACGCAGTATTTT. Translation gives CASGAGYGADTQYF.

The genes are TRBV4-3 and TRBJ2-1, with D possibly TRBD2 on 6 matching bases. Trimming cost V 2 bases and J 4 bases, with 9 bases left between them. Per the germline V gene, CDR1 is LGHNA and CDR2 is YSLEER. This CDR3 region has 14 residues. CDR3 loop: CASSQLGGYNEQFF. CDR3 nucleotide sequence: TGCGCCAGCAGCCAACTGGGGGGATACAATGAGCAGTTCTTC.